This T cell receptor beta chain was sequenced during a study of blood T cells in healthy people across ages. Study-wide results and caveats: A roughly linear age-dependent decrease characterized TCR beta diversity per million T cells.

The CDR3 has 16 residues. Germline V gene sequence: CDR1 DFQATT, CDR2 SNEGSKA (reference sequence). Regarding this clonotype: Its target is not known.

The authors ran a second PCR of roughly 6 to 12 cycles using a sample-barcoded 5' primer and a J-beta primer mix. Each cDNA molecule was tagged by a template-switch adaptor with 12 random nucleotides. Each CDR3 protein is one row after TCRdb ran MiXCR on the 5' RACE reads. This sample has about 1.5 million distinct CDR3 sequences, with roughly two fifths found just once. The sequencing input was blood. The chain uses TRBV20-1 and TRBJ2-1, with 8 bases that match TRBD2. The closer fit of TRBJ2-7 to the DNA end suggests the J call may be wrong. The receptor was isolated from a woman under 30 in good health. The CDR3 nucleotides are TGCAGTGCCTTCCCCTCCGGGAGGGCCTCCTACAATGAGCAGTACTTC. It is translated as CSAFPSGRASYNEQYF.